Listed here are 8 T cell receptor beta chains from one sample, sequenced in a study of T cell responses to AZD1222 COVID-19 vaccine. TCRdb's table, derived via immunoSEQ multiplex PCR, lists solely in-frame clones and lacks some. This table has some 110,000 clones, 75% to 90% appearing once. The sequenced sample was peripheral blood, obtained on day 0 of AZD1222 vaccination. These receptors all come from an adult in good health.

The table lists this clone with a count of one. This sequence joins TRBV18 and TRBJ1-4; D is unresolved. Germline V lookup: CDR1 KGHSH, CDR2 LQKENI. Trimming stripped 3 bases from V and 6 bases from J, with 14 bases between. This CDR3 contains 15 residues. The CDR3, as DNA: TGTGCCAGCTCACCGCTGCCCGTATTGGATGAAAAACTGTTTTTT. Protein: CASSPLPVLDEKLFF.

This chain uses TRBV7-8 with TRBJ2-1, with 12 bases that match TRBD1. V lost 5 bases, J lost 8 bases, and 10 bases stayed unmatched. Germline lookup yields CDR1 SGHVS and CDR2 FQNEAQ. The CDR3 sequence is 16 residues long. CDR3 sequence reads: CASSPGGTGGWHEQFF. The DNA for the CDR3 is TGTGCCAGCAGCCCGGGGGGGACAGGGGGCTGGCATGAGCAGTTCTTC.

CDR3 region: CASSKTGGIYGYTF. CDR3 in DNA: TGTGCCAGCAGTAAAACAGGGGGCATCTATGGCTACACCTTC. The V and J genes are TRBV28 and TRBJ1-2; 9 positions agree with TRBD1. The CDR3 runs to 14 residues. The junction had 5 bases not matched to a gene; V was cut back by 5 bases and J by 4 bases. CDR1 MDHEN and CDR2 SYDVKM come from the germline V gene.

The rearrangement uses TRBV10-3 and TRBJ2-3; D ambiguous. This CDR3 has 13 amino acids. Germline V CDR1 and CDR2: ENHRY, SYGVKD. V gave up 2 bases and J gave up 5 bases, with 8 bases separating them. The DNA for the CDR3 is TGTGCCATCAGTGAGCCCGCGATAGATACGCAGTATTTT. This sequence encodes CAISEPAIDTQYF.

The rearrangement links TRBV12-3 or TRBV12-4 to TRBJ1-3, with D possibly TRBD1 on 6 matching bases. The ends were cut back, 7 bases at V and 4 bases at J, with 11 bases in the middle. The length of the CDR3 is 13 residues. The CDR3: CASTLTGGNTIYF. The CDR3 DNA reads TGTGCCAGCACCCTCACAGGGGGAAACACCATATATTTT.

This clone was picked up a small number of times. J is TRBJ1-5 and V is TRBV3-1 (or the pseudogene TRBV3-2); D gene unclear. Trimming cost V 0 bases and J 6 bases, with 9 bases left between them. CDR1 LGHDT and CDR2 YNNKEL come from the germline V gene (reference sequence). This CDR3 contains 14 residues. CDR3 DNA sequence: TGTGCCAGCAGCCAAGATACAAGGAGTCAGCCCCAGCATTTT. Translating it yields CASSQDTRSQPQHF.

V usage is TRBV5-1 and J usage is TRBJ1-3; the D gene is possibly TRBD1 (6 bases). The germline CDR1 and CDR2 sequences are SGHRS and YFSETQ. The CDR3 consists of 16 residues. V lost 4 bases and J 0 bases, leaving 14 bases between the germline ends. The CDR3 nucleotides are TGCGCCAGCAGCGGAGGACAGTTCCTCTCTGGAAACACCATATATTTT. Translating it yields CASSGGQFLSGNTIYF.

The rearrangement uses TRBV27 and TRBJ1-1; D remains ambiguous. Germline V gene lookup returns CDR1 MNHEY and CDR2 SMNVEV (reference sequence). Between the trimmed V and J ends, which lost 1 base and 1 base, there was a span of 7 bases. CDR3 length equals 14 residues. Here the CDR3 DNA reads TGTGCCAGCAGTTTATTTGTCAAGAACACTGAAGCTTTCTTT. Translated: CASSLFVKNTEAFF.